This T cell receptor beta chain was captured by sequencing in a study of blood T cell repertoires in COVID-19. Study-level background: Sources were T cells, B-cell-depleted T cells, or PBMCs; the material itself was cDNA or gDNA.

The CDR3 is 14 amino acids. V lost 4 bases and J lost 2, with 9 bases in between. The germline gives CDR1 LGHDT, CDR2 YNNKEL (reference sequence). Original data processing: Amplification from reference gene primers served as the basis for estimated nucleated cell counts. Profiled with immunoSEQ multiplex PCR; TCRdb holds only in-frame clones, not every one. That table is the source of V, J and clone size, and D and trimming were worked out from the DNA. Here the sample spans approximately 76,000 clones, approximately 90% being singletons. Sequencing was done on a sample of peripheral blood. The rearrangement joins TRBV3-1 (or the pseudogene TRBV3-2) to TRBJ1-3; the D gene is possibly TRBD1 (5 bases). This TCR was sampled from a man between 25 and 39 years old with acute or convalescent COVID-19. This chain's CDR3 is CASSRQTAGNTIYF. CDR3 DNA sequence: TGTGCCAGCAGCCGTCAGACAGCTGGAAACACCATATATTTT.